Described below is a single T cell receptor (beta chain) sequence and its context. Source study methods: Reference gene primer amplification in the assay estimated nucleated cell counts. Data came from immunoSEQ multiplex PCR; TCRdb stores just in-frame clones and leaves some out. The V and J calls and clone size were taken over from that table, and D and trimming were inferred from the DNA. Among about 61,000 clones listed, roughly 88% were seen once. These data belong to a study of blood T cell repertoires in COVID-19. Study-level background: Material from acute and convalescent COVID-19 was sourced from the United States, Italy and Spain. Sample material is recorded as cDNA or gDNA derived from T cells, B-cell-depleted T cells, or PBMCs.

This CDR3 contains 14 residues. Sequenced sample: peripheral blood. The chain is built from TRBV21-1 and TRBJ2-5; TRBD1, the table's D call, lacks a check against the DNA. TRBV21-1 is a pseudogene. This TCR was recovered from a human donor in a cohort sampled during active COVID-19. This CDR3 reads CASSPQQGSETQYF. The CDR3 DNA sequence: TGTGCCAGCAGCCCACAACAGGGATCAGAGACCCAGTACTTC.